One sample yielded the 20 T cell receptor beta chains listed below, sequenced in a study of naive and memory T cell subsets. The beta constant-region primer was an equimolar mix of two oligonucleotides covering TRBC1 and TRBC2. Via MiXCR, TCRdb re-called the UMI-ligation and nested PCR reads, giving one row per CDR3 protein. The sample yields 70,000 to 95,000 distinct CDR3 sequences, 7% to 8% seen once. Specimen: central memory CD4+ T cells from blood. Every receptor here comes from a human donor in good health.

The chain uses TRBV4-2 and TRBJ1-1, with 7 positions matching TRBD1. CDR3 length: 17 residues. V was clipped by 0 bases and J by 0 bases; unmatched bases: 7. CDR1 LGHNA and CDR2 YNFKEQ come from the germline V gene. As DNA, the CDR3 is TGTGCCAGCAGCCAAGACCTTCAAGGGGGCTTGAACACTGAAGCTTTCTTT. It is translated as CASSQDLQGGLNTEAFF.

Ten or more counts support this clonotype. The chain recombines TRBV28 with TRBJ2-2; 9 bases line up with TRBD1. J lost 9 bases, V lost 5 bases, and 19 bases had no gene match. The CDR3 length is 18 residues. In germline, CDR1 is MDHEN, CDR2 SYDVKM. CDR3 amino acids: CASSPAGQGITASRELFF. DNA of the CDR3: TGTGCCAGCAGTCCAGCGGGACAGGGTATTACGGCTTCCAGGGAGCTGTTTTTT.

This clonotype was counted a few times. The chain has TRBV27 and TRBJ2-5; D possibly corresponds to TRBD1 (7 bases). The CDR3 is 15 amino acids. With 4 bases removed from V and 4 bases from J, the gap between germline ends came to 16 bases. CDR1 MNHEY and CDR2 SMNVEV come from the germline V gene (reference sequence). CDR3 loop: CASSSYRQGGETQYF. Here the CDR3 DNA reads TGTGCCAGCAGTTCCTACCGACAGGGAGGAGAGACCCAGTACTTC.

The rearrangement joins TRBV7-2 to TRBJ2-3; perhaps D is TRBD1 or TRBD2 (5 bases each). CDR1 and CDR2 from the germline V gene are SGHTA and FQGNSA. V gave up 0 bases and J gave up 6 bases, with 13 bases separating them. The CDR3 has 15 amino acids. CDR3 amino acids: CASSLAGTRRDTQYF. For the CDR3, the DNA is TGTGCCAGCAGCTTAGCCGGGACGAGAAGGGATACGCAGTATTTT. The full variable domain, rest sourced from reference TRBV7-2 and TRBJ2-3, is GAGVSQSPSNKVTEKGKDVELRCDPISGHTALYWYRQSLGQGLEFLIYFQGNSAPDKSGLPSDRFSAERTGGSVSTLTIQRTQQEDSAVYLCASSLAGTRRDTQYFGPGTRLTVL.

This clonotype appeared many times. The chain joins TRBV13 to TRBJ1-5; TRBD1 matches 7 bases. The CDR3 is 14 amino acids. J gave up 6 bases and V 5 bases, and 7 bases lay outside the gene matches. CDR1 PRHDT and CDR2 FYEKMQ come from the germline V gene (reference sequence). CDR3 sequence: CASSPAGGVQPQHF. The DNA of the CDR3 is TGTGCCAGCAGCCCGGCAGGGGGGGTTCAGCCCCAGCATTTT. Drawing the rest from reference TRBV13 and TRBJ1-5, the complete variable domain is AAGVIQSPRHLIKEKRETATLKCYPIPRHDTVYWYQQGPGQDPQFLISFYEKMQSDKGSIPDRFSAQQFSDYHSELNMSSLELGDSALYFCASSPAGGVQPQHFGDGTRLSIL.

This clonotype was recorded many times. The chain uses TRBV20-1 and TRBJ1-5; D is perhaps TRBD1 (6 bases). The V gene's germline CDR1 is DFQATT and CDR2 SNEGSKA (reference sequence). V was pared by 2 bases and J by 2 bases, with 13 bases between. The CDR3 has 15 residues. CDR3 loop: CSARRSGEGNQPQHF. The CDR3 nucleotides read TGCAGTGCTAGACGCTCAGGGGAAGGCAATCAGCCCCAGCATTTT.

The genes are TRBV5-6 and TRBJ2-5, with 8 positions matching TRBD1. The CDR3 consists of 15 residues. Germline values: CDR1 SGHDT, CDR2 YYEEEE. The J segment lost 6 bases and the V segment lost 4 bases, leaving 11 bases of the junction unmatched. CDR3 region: CASSTPGQVKKTQYF. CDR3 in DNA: TGTGCCAGCAGCACGCCGGGACAGGTTAAGAAGACCCAGTACTTC.

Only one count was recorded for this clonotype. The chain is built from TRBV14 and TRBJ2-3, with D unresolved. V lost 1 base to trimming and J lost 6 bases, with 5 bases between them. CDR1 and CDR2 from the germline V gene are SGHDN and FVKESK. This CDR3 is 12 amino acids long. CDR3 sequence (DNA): TGTGCCAGCAGCCAAGTTAGGGATACGCAGTATTTT. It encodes CASSQVRDTQYF.

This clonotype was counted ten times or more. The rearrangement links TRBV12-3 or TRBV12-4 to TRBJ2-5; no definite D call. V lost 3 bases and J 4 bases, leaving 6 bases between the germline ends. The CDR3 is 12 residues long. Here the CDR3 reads CASSFLRETQYF. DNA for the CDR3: TGTGCCAGCAGTTTTCTCCGAGAGACCCAGTACTTC.

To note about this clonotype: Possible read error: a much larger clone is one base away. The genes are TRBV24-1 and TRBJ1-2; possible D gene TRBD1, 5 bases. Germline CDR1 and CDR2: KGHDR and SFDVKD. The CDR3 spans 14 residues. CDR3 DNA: TGTGCCACCAGTGATTTGGAGGGGAACTATAGCTACACCTTC. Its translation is CATSDLEGNYSYTF.

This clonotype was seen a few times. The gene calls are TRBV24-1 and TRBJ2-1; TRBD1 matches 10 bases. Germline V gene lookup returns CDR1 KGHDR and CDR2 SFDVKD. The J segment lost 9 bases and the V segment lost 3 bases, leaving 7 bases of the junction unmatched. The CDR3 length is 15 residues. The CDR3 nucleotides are TGTGCCACCAGTGATAGACAGGGGGCGAGTAGTGAGCAGTTCTTC. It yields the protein CATSDRQGASSEQFF.

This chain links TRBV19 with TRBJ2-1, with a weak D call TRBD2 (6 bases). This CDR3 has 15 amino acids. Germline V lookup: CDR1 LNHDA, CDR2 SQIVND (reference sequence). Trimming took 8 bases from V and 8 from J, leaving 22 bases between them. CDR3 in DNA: TGTGCCAGTCAAAAGGGAGCGGGTGAATTTCATGAGCAGTTCTTC. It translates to CASQKGAGEFHEQFF.

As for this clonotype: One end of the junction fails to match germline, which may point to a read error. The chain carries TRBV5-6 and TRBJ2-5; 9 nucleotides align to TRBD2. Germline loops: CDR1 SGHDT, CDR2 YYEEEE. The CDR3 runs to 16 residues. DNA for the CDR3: TGTGCCAGCGGCTTTGGGTCGGGACTAGCCCAGGAGACCCAGTACTTC. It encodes CASGFGSGLAQETQYF. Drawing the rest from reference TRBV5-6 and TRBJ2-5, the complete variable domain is DAGVTQSPTHLIKTRGQQVTLRCSPKSGHDTVSWYQQALGQGPQFIFQYYEEEERQRGNFPDRFSGHQFPNYSSELNVNALLLGDSALYLCASGFGSGLAQETQYFGPGTRLLVL.

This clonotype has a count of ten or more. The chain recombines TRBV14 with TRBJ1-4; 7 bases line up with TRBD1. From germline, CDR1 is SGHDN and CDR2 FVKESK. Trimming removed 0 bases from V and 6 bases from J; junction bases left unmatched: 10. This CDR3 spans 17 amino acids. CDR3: CASSQDPPGTAYEKLFF. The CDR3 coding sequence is TGTGCCAGCAGCCAAGATCCCCCCGGGACAGCATATGAAAAACTGTTTTTT.

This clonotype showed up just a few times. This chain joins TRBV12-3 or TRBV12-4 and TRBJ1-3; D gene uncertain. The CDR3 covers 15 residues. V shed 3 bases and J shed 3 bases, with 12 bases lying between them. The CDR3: CASSLGKVIGNTIYF. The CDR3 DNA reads TGTGCCAGCAGTTTGGGGAAGGTTATTGGAAACACCATATATTTT.

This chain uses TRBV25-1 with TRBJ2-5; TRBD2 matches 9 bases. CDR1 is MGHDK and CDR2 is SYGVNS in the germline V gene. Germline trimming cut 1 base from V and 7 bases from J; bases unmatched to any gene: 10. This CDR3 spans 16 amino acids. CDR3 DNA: TGTGCCAGCAGTGAATCGGGGCGGGGGGGCCATCGGACCCAGTACTTC. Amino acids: CASSESGRGGHRTQYF.

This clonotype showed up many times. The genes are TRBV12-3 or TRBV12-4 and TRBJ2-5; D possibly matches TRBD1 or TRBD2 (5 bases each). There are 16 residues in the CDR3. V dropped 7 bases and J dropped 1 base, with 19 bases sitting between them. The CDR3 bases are TGTGCCAGCAAACCGGGACGATCCCTCAGCCAAGAGACCCAGTACTTC. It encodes CASKPGRSLSQETQYF.

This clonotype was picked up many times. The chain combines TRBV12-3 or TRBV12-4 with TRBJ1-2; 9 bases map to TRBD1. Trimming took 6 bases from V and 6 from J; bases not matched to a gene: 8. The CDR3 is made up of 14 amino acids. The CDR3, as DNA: TGTGCCAGCAGCCAGGGGAGGGACAGGGATGGCTACACCTTC. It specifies CASSQGRDRDGYTF.

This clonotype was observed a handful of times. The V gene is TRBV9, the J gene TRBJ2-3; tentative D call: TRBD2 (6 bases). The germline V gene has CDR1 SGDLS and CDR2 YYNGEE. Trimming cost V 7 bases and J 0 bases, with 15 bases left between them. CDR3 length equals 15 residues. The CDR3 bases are TGTGCCAGCGCAGCGGGCCCCACTAGCACAGATACGCAGTATTTT. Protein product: CASAAGPTSTDTQYF.

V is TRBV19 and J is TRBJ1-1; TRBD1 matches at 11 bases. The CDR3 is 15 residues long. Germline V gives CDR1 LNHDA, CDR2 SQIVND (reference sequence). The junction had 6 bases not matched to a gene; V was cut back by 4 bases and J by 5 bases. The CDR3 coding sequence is TGTGCCAGTAGTACCCGGGACAGGGGGGGGACTGAAGCTTTCTTT. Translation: CASSTRDRGGTEAFF. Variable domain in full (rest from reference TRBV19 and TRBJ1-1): DGGITQSPKYLFRKEGQNVTLSCEQNLNHDAMYWYRQDPGQGLRLIYYSQIVNDFQKGDIAEGYSVSREKKESFPLTVTSAQKNPTAFYLCASSTRDRGGTEAFFGQGTRLTVV.